The T cell receptor (beta chain) described here comes from a study of blood T cells in healthy people across ages. Turning to the study itself: There was about one barcoded beta molecule captured by template switching per two T cells.

A remark on this clonotype: Its antigen is undetermined.

A J-beta primer mix and a sample-barcoded 5' primer were used in a second PCR of roughly 6 to 12 cycles. MiXCR was run by TCRdb on the 5' RACE reads, yielding one entry per CDR3 protein. Of about 1,600,000 distinct CDR3 sequences in the sample, roughly 40% were seen once. General study findings and limits: In long-lived donors, naive CD4+ cell counts and diversity exceeded those of aged donors. Older age coincided with a roughly linear decline in TCR beta diversity per million T cells.

Donors gave around 10 milliliters of peripheral blood apiece. The specimen sequenced was blood. The TCR was taken from a woman aged 18-35 years in good health.

CDR3 amino acids: CSAPLTSSYNEQFF. DNA of the CDR3: TGCAGTGCACCTCTAACCAGCTCCTACAATGAGCAGTTCTTC. V is TRBV20-1 and J is TRBJ2-1; D remains unclear. This CDR3 has 14 amino acids. Trimming pared 6 bases from V and 0 bases from J, leaving 12 bases between. Germline V gives CDR1 DFQATT, CDR2 SNEGSKA (reference sequence).